This T cell receptor beta chain originates from a study of response to subunit inactivated influenza vaccine. This clonotype has ten or more counts. No antigen is known for it. TCRdb reprocessed the RT-PCR reads with MiXCR, giving one entry per CDR3 protein. This table holds hundreds of thousands of distinct CDR3 sequences, roughly 8.2% found once. The V gene's germline CDR1 is LGHNA and CDR2 YSLEER. Trimming removed 0 bases at V and 9 bases at J, with 15 bases between. The CDR3 extends over 15 amino acids. Points from the study as a whole: Every seasonal influenza vaccination brings in few new T cells, the authors suggested.

This TCR derives from a man between 50 and 75 years old who received an inactivated influenza vaccine. V usage is TRBV4-3 and J usage is TRBJ2-1; D might be TRBD2 (6 bases). The specimen was PBMCs from blood, collected around 25 months after vaccination. The CDR3 bases are TGCGCCAGCAGCCAAGATCGTATGTGGGGAGGTGAGCAGTTCTTC. As protein: CASSQDRMWGGEQFF.